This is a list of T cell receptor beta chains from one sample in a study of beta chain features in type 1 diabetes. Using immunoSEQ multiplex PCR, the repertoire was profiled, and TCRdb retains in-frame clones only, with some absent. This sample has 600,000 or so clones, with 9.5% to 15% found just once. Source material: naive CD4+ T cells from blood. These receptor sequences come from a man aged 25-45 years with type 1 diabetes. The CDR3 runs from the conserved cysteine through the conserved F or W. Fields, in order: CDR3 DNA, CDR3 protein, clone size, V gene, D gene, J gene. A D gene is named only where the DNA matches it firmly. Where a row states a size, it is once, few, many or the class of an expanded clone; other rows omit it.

CDR3 DNA: TGTGCCAGCAGCAGTAAACTAGCGGGGGGTACAGATACGCAGTATTTT; CDR3 protein: CASSSKLAGGTDTQYF; clone size: NA; V gene: TRBV5-4; D gene: TRBD2; J gene: TRBJ2-3
CDR3 DNA: TGTGCCTGGAGTGTAGGCCTCCCTAGCAATCAGCCCCAGCATTTT; CDR3 protein: CAWSVGLPSNQPQHF; clone size: NA; V gene: TRBV30; D gene: NA; J gene: TRBJ1-5
CDR3 DNA: TGCAGCGTTGCTGGCCGCTCCTACAATGAGCAGTTCTTC; CDR3 protein: CSVAGRSYNEQFF; clone size: NA; V gene: TRBV29-1; D gene: NA; J gene: TRBJ2-1
CDR3 DNA: TGTGCCACCAGCAGGGCCGGGACAGCTAACACCGGGGAGCTGTTTTTT; CDR3 protein: CATSRAGTANTGELFF; clone size: NA; V gene: TRBV15; D gene: TRBD1; J gene: TRBJ2-2
CDR3 DNA: TGTGCCAGCAGGCGGGTGGCAGGTTATGGCTACACCTTC; CDR3 protein: CASRRVAGYGYTF; clone size: NA; V gene: TRBV6-5; D gene: NA; J gene: TRBJ1-2
CDR3 DNA: TGTGCCAGCATGCTGGACGCCGGCGACACCGGGGAGCTGTTTTTT; CDR3 protein: CASMLDAGDTGELFF; clone size: NA; V gene: TRBV2; D gene: NA; J gene: TRBJ2-2
CDR3 DNA: TGTGCCAGCAGCTTTTCGAGAGATGAAAAACTGTTTTTT; CDR3 protein: CASSFSRDEKLFF; clone size: NA; V gene: TRBV7-6; D gene: NA; J gene: TRBJ1-4
CDR3 DNA: TGTGCCAGCAGCGTAGTTGGGACTAGCGGGGGGGAGCAGTTCTTC; CDR3 protein: CASSVVGTSGGEQFF; clone size: NA; V gene: TRBV9; D gene: TRBD2; J gene: TRBJ2-1
CDR3 DNA: TGCGCCAGCAGCCAAGATCATAGATACATACGCTATGGCTACACCTTC; CDR3 protein: CASSQDHRYIRYGYTF; clone size: few; V gene: TRBV4-3; D gene: NA; J gene: TRBJ1-2
CDR3 DNA: TGTGCCAGCAGCTTAGGACGAGGGTTCAGCAGGGCCAACGTCCTGACTTTC; CDR3 protein: CASSLGRGFSRANVLTF; clone size: NA; V gene: TRBV7-8; D gene: NA; J gene: TRBJ2-6
CDR3 DNA: TGTGCCAGCAGCCCCAGACATGACCTCCAAGAGACCCAGTACTTC; CDR3 protein: CASSPRHDLQETQYF; clone size: NA; V gene: TRBV9; D gene: NA; J gene: TRBJ2-5
CDR3 DNA: TGTGCCAGCAGTTTAACCCCAGGGACCGGGGAGCTGTTTTTT; CDR3 protein: CASSLTPGTGELFF; clone size: few; V gene: TRBV28; D gene: NA; J gene: TRBJ2-2
CDR3 DNA: TGTGCCAGCAGCTTAGCCCCAGAGACCCAGTACTTC; CDR3 protein: CASSLAPETQYF; clone size: NA; V gene: TRBV7-9; D gene: NA; J gene: TRBJ2-5
CDR3 DNA: TGTGCCAGCAGGGCAACAGGGACAGATACGCAGTATTTT; CDR3 protein: CASRATGTDTQYF; clone size: few; V gene: TRBV6-5; D gene: NA; J gene: TRBJ2-3
CDR3 DNA: TGTGCCAGCAGCAAACCCCAACCGCCGGGGGTTCCATGTAATGAGCAGTTCTTC; CDR3 protein: CASSKPQPPGVPCNEQFF; clone size: few; V gene: TRBV21-1; D gene: NA; J gene: TRBJ2-1
CDR3 DNA: TGCGCCAGCAGTCAATCCTCTTTGTTGGCCGGGGGCCGTCGTTTCCCCGGGGAGCTGTTTTTT; CDR3 protein: CASSQSSLLAGGRRFPGELFF; clone size: few; V gene: TRBV23-1; D gene: NA; J gene: TRBJ2-2
CDR3 DNA: TGTGCCAGCAGCGGTAGGGGGGCTCTTAGCACAGATACGCAGTATTTT; CDR3 protein: CASSGRGALSTDTQYF; clone size: NA; V gene: TRBV9; D gene: NA; J gene: TRBJ2-3
CDR3 DNA: TGTGCCAGCAGCCAAGACCAGGTGGACTACGAGCAGTACTTC; CDR3 protein: CASSQDQVDYEQYF; clone size: NA; V gene: TRBV4-2; D gene: NA; J gene: TRBJ2-7
CDR3 DNA: TGTGCCAGCAGCACCGTCGGGGCGCTTAATGGCTACACCTTC; CDR3 protein: CASSTVGALNGYTF; clone size: few; V gene: TRBV7-9; D gene: NA; J gene: TRBJ1-2